These T cell receptor beta chains were read from a single sample in a study of blood T cell repertoires in COVID-19. Produced via immunoSEQ multiplex PCR; TCRdb's table is partial and in-frame only. Here the sample spans some 110,000 clones, around 83% being singletons. Sequenced input: PBMCs or T cells enriched from blood (not recorded which). Receptor source: a woman in her twenties or thirties who had recovered from COVID-19. Both conserved end residues are part of each CDR3. A D gene is named only where the DNA matches it firmly. Clone size is not always given. Where it is, it says once, few, many or a class for expanded clones.

J,D,size,V,DNA,CDR3
TRBJ2-3,TRBD1,few,TRBV2,TGTGCCAGCAAACCGGGACAGGACGTTTCTAGCACAGATACGCAGTATTTT,CASKPGQDVSSTDTQYF
TRBJ2-1,TRBD2,-,TRBV28,TGTGCCAGCAGACCCGGGGGGTACAATGAGCAGTTCTTC,CASRPGGYNEQFF
TRBJ1-1,TRBD1,few,TRBV30,TGTGCCTGGACAACAGGGACAGGGAGGAGAGCTTTCTTT,CAWTTGTGRRAFF
TRBJ1-2,-,-,TRBV27,TGTGCCAGCAGACGCCCAGGATCTTATGGCTACACCTTC,CASRRPGSYGYTF
TRBJ2-2,-,-,TRBV18,TGTGCCAGCTCACCACCGTCGCGGGGGAACACCGGGGAGCTGTTTTTT,CASSPPSRGNTGELFF
TRBJ2-1,-,-,TRBV28,TGTGCCAGCAACGGTCCCACTAAGCGCACCTACAATGAGCAGTTCTTC,CASNGPTKRTYNEQFF
TRBJ2-5,-,-,TRBV21-1,TGTGCCAGCAGCAAAAATCAGGCATCCCAAGAGACCCAGTACTTC,CASSKNQASQETQYF
TRBJ2-5,-,-,TRBV2,TGTGCCAGCAGTCAACAGGGTGGTGAGGAGACCCAGTACTTC,CASSQQGGEETQYF
TRBJ2-6,-,-,TRBV5-1,TGCGCCAGCAGCAGTGCAGCGGGCCAGCGGGTAGCCAACGTCCTGACTTTC,CASSSAAGQRVANVLTF
TRBJ2-1,-,-,TRBV12-5,TGTGCTAGTGGTTTGCGTACTAAGCAGTTCTTC,CASGLRTKQFF
TRBJ2-7,TRBD1,-,TRBV7-3,TGTGCCAGCAGCCGGGACAGGGGTTACGAGCAGTACTTC,CASSRDRGYEQYF
TRBJ2-7,TRBD2,-,TRBV9,TGTGCCAGCAGCGTAGCGGCGGGAGGGCCCTACGAGCAGTACTTC,CASSVAAGGPYEQYF
TRBJ2-7,TRBD2,-,TRBV18,TGTGCCAGCTCCCAGAGCGGGGTGAGCTCCTACGAGCAGTACTTC,CASSQSGVSSYEQYF
TRBJ1-1,TRBD1,-,TRBV28,TGTGCCAGCAGTTGGACAGGGAATACTGAAGCTTTCTTT,CASSWTGNTEAFF
TRBJ2-5,TRBD2,-,TRBV28,TGTGCCAGCAGTTTTGGTCTAGCGGGAGGGCATGGAGAGACCCAGTACTTC,CASSFGLAGGHGETQYF
TRBJ1-3,-,-,TRBV9,TGTGCCAGCAGCGCACGAGGGGGCTCTGGAAACACCATATATTTT,CASSARGGSGNTIYF
TRBJ2-7,-,-,TRBV7-8,TGTGCCAGCAGCTTAGTACGGACAGCCTACGAGCAGTACTTC,CASSLVRTAYEQYF
TRBJ2-5,-,-,TRBV30,TGTGCCTGGAGCGACCAGGGGCAGACCCAGTACTTC,CAWSDQGQTQYF
TRBJ2-5,-,-,TRBV5-1,TGCGCCAGCAGGCCATTTGACAGGATGAGGGAGACCCAGTACTTC,CASRPFDRMRETQYF
TRBJ1-6,-,-,TRBV5-5,TGTGCCAGCAGGGTAGCAGGGGCCTCTAATTCACCCCTCCACTTT,CASRVAGASNSPLHF
TRBJ1-1,-,once,TRBV14,TGTGCCAGCAGCCAAGATTTAGGGGCTTTGAACACTGAAGCTTTCTTT,CASSQDLGALNTEAFF
TRBJ2-2,TRBD1,-,TRBV9,TGTGCCAGCAGCGTAGAGGGGACAGGAAGGGCCGGGGAGCTGTTTTTT,CASSVEGTGRAGELFF
TRBJ2-5,-,-,TRBV5-1,TGCGCCAGCAGCTTGAGAGCTTTGGGTCCTCCGAAAGGGGCCCAGTACTTC,CASSLRALGPPKGAQYF
TRBJ2-2,-,-,TRBV11-3,TGTGCCAGCAGCCCTGACTTTCCCTACACCGGGGAGCTGTTTTTT,CASSPDFPYTGELFF
TRBJ2-1,-,-,TRBV4-2,TGTGCCAGCTGTTCCTTCGCGGAACAAGGGGGCAATGAGCAGTTCTTC,CASCSFAEQGGNEQFF
TRBJ2-7,-,-,TRBV7-9,TGTGCCAGCAGCTTATTGTCCAGCGGCTGGGTCTCCTACGAGCAGTACTTC,CASSLLSSGWVSYEQYF
TRBJ2-1,-,-,TRBV18,TGTGCCAGCTCTGAGGATTCCTCCTACAATGAGCAGTTCTTC,CASSEDSSYNEQFF
TRBJ2-4,-,-,TRBV28,TGTGCCAGCAGTTTGGGGGGGCTAGCCAAAAACATTCAGTACTTC,CASSLGGLAKNIQYF
TRBJ2-7,TRBD1,-,TRBV5-4,TGTGCCAGCAGCAAGACAGGGGGTTTCTACGAGCAGTACTTC,CASSKTGGFYEQYF
TRBJ1-1,TRBD1,-,TRBV28,TGTGCCAGCAGCAATATTGACAGGGGCCGGAACACTGAAGCTTTCTTT,CASSNIDRGRNTEAFF
TRBJ2-1,-,-,TRBV5-1,TGCGCCAGCAGCTTGTATAACTCTCTCAATGAGCAGTTCTTC,CASSLYNSLNEQFF
TRBJ1-5,-,-,TRBV6-2/TRBV6-3,TGTGCCAGCAGTTACGCGCTTAGCAATCAGCCCCAGCATTTT,CASSYALSNQPQHF
TRBJ2-3,-,-,TRBV7-2,TGTGCCAGCAGCGCCCGGTCGAGCACAGATACGCAGTATTTT,CASSARSSTDTQYF
TRBJ1-6,-,-,TRBV5-1,TGCGCCAGCAGCTTGGCAGGTCATACTAATTCACCCCTCCACTTT,CASSLAGHTNSPLHF
TRBJ1-3,-,-,TRBV28,TGTGCCAGCAGTTCCCCAGGTTCTGGAAACACCATATATTTT,CASSSPGSGNTIYF
TRBJ2-1,TRBD2,-,TRBV9,TGTGCCAGCAGCTTACACATAGCGGGAGGCGAGCAGTTCTTC,CASSLHIAGGEQFF
TRBJ2-7,-,-,TRBV11-2,TGTGCCAGCGGCACCTGGAGCTCCTACGAGCAGTACTTC,CASGTWSSYEQYF
TRBJ1-5,-,-,TRBV7-8,TGTGCCAGCAGCTTAGACAGGGCCGATCAGCCCCAGCATTTT,CASSLDRADQPQHF
TRBJ1-1,-,-,TRBV6-5,TGTGCCAGCAGTCTGACAGTTGAAGCTTTCTTT,CASSLTVEAFF
TRBJ2-3,TRBD2,-,TRBV18,TGTGCCAGCTCAACAAGACTAGCGGGAGCGTCAGATACGCAGTATTTT,CASSTRLAGASDTQYF
TRBJ1-1,-,-,TRBV5-1,TGCGCCAGCAGCTTGAAGGGGACTGAAGCTTTCTTT,CASSLKGTEAFF
TRBJ2-3,TRBD1,-,TRBV3-1/TRBV3-2,TGTGCCAGCGTCCCAGGGGGCGGCACAGATACGCAGTATTTT,CASVPGGGTDTQYF
TRBJ1-1,-,-,TRBV9,TGTGCCAGCAGCGTAGGTATGAACACTGAAGCTTTCTTT,CASSVGMNTEAFF
TRBJ1-6,-,-,TRBV18,TGTGCCAGCTCACCGCGGACAGAGAATTCACCCCTCCACTTT,CASSPRTENSPLHF
TRBJ1-2,TRBD1,few,TRBV24-1,TGTGCCACCAGTGATTCCTGGACAGGGGGCAACTATGGCTACACCTTC,CATSDSWTGGNYGYTF
TRBJ1-3,TRBD1,-,TRBV14,TGTGCCAGCAGCCAATTGACAGGGATGGGAAACACCATATATTTT,CASSQLTGMGNTIYF
TRBJ2-5,TRBD2,-,TRBV12-3/TRBV12-4,TGTGCCAGCAGTTTGACTAGCGGGGGGACCCAGTACTTC,CASSLTSGGTQYF
TRBJ1-5,-,-,TRBV6-5,TGTGCCAGCAGTTCTCCGGGACACTCACAGCATTTT,CASSSPGHSQHF
TRBJ2-1,TRBD2,once,TRBV6-2/TRBV6-3,TGTGCCAGCCGCCCCAGCGGGGATGTCAATGAGCAGTTCTTC,CASRPSGDVNEQFF
TRBJ2-1,-,-,TRBV19,TGTGCCAGTAGTCCCAAAGGACTCTACAATGAGCAGTTCTTC,CASSPKGLYNEQFF
TRBJ2-1,-,-,TRBV14,TGTGCCAGCAGCCAACCCCCGCTGCCCTACGGGGATGAGCAGTTCTTC,CASSQPPLPYGDEQFF
TRBJ2-7,TRBD2,-,TRBV7-2,TGTGCCAGCAGCCGGTCGGGAGGGCCCTACGAGCAGTACTTC,CASSRSGGPYEQYF
TRBJ2-2,-,-,TRBV24-1,TGTGCCACCAGTGCCCAAGGGCCGACAGCCGGGGAGCTGTTTTTT,CATSAQGPTAGELFF
TRBJ1-6,TRBD1,-,TRBV9,TGTGCCAGCAGCGTAGATCCAGGGGGCAATTCACCCCTCCACTTT,CASSVDPGGNSPLHF
TRBJ2-7,-,few,TRBV6-5,TGTGCCGCCTGGAGGGGCCCAACCTACGAGCAGTACTTC,CAAWRGPTYEQYF